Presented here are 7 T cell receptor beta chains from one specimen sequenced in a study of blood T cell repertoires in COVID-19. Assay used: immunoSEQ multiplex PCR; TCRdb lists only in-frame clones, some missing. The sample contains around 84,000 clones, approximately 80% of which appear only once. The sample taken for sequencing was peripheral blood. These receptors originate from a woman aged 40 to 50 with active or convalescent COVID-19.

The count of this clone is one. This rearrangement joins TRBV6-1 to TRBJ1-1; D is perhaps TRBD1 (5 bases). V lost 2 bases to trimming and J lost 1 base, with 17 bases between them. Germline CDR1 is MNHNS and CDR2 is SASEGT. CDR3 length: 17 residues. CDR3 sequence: CASSESGDPQGNTEAFF. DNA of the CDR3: TGTGCCAGCAGTGAAAGCGGGGATCCCCAGGGGAACACTGAAGCTTTCTTT.

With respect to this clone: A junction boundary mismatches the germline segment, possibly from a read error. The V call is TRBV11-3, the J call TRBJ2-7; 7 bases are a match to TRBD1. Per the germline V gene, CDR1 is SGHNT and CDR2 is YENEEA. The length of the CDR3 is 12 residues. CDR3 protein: CASSADRVASIF. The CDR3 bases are TGTGCCAGCAGCGCAGACAGGGTCGCTTCCATCTTC.

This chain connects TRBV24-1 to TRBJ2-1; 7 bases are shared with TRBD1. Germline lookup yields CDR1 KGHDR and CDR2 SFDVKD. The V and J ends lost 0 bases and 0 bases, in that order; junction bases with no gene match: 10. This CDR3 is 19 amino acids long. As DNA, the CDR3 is TGTGCCACCAGTGATTTGTCGACCGAGGGACAGAGCTCCTACAATGAGCAGTTCTTC. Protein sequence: CATSDLSTEGQSSYNEQFF.

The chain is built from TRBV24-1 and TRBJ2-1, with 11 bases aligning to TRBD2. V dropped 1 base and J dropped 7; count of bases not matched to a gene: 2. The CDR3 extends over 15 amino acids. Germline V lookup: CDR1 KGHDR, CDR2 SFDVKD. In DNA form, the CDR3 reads TGTGCCACCAGTGATTTTACTAGCGGGGGAAATGAGCAGTTCTTC. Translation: CATSDFTSGGNEQFF.

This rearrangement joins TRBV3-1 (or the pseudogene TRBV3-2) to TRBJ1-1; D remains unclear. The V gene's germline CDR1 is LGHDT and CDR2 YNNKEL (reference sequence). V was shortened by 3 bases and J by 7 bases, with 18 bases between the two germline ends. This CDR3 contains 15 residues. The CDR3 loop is CASSHDPRLELEAFF. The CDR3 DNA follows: TGTGCCAGCAGCCATGACCCCAGACTGGAACTTGAAGCTTTCTTT.

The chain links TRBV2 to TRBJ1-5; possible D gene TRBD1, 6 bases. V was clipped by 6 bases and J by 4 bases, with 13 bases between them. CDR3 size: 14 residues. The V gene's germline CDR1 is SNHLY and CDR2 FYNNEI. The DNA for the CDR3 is TGTGCCAGCAGCGCAGGGGTTTGGAATCAGCCCCAGCATTTT. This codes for CASSAGVWNQPQHF. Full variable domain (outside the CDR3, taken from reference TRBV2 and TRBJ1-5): EPEVTQTPSHQVTQMGQEVILRCVPISNHLYFYWYRQILGQKVEFLVSFYNNEISEKSEIFDDQFSVERPDGSNFTLKIRSTKLEDSAMYFCASSAGVWNQPQHFGDGTRLSIL.

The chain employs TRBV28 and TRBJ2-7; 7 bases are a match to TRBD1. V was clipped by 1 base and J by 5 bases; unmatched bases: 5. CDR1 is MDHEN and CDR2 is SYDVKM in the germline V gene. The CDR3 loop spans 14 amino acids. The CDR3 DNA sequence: TGTGCCAGCAGTTTATATCCGACAGGGAACGAGCAGTACTTC. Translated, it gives CASSLYPTGNEQYF.